The 3 T cell receptor beta chains reported below all come from one sample, sequenced in a study of T cells after yellow fever vaccination. Via MiXCR, TCRdb re-called the 5' RACE reads, giving one row per CDR3 protein. The sample carries roughly 160,000 distinct CDR3 sequences, about 7% recorded once. The sample was CD4+ T cells sorted from PBMCs, taken less than 6 days after the first yellow fever vaccination. These receptors were obtained from a man aged 18-30 years who received the YFV17D yellow fever vaccine.

This chain connects TRBV5-1 to TRBJ1-4; maybe TRBD1 (5 bases). The CDR3 totals 15 residues. The germline V gene has CDR1 SGHRS and CDR2 YFSETQ. Trimming took 0 bases from V and 3 from J, leaving 9 bases between them. CDR3: CASSLAGAANEKLFF. The CDR3 DNA reads as TGCGCCAGCAGCTTGGCCGGGGCAGCTAATGAAAAACTGTTTTTT. Full variable domain (outside the CDR3, taken from reference TRBV5-1 and TRBJ1-4): KAGVTQTPRYLIKTRGQQVTLSCSPISGHRSVSWYQQTPGQGLQFLFEYFSETQRNKGNFPGRFSGRQFSNSRSEMNVSTLELGDSALYLCASSLAGAANEKLFFGSGTQLSVL.

This clonotype occurred a few times. The chain is built from TRBV5-1 and TRBJ2-5, with 8 bases lining up with TRBD2. Germline V gene data show CDR1 as SGHRS and CDR2 as YFSETQ. V lost 4 bases to trimming and J lost 5 bases; unmatched junction nucleotides: 7. The CDR3 runs to 14 residues. The CDR3 DNA is TGCGCCAGCAGCAACGGGGGGGCGGATGAGACCCAGTACTTC. Translated, it gives CASSNGGADETQYF.

This clonotype was picked up a small number of times. The chain combines TRBV19 with TRBJ2-1; 7 positions agree with TRBD1. The CDR3 consists of 14 residues. V shed 9 bases, J shed 7 bases, and the junction held 12 bases outside the gene matches. Germline V gene sequence: CDR1 LNHDA, CDR2 SQIVND (reference sequence). The CDR3 is CASCDRASGNEQFF. Here the CDR3 DNA reads TGTGCCAGCTGCGACAGGGCCTCGGGTAATGAGCAGTTCTTC.